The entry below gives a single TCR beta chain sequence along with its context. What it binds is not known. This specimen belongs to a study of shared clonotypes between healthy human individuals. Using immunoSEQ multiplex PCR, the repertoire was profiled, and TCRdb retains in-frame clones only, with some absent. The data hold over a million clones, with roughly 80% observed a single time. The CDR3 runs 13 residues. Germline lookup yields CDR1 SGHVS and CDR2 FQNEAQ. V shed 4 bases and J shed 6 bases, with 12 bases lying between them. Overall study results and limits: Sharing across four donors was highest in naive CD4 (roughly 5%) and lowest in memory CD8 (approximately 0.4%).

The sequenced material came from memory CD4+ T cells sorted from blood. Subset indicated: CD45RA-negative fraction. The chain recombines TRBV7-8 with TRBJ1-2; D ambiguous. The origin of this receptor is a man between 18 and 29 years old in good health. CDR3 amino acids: CASSWSGLDGYTF. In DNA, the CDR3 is TGTGCCAGCAGCTGGTCGGGGTTGGATGGCTACACCTTC.